This T cell receptor beta chain was profiled in a study of EBV T-cell therapy then PD-1 blockade in nasopharyngeal carcinoma (dated by TCRdb to the early 2020s). A word on this clone: Its antigen is unknown. Nothing much larger sits one base from this clone, and base qualities are not available.

What this sample's treatment or condition label stands for: AdE1-LMPpoly-expanded autologous EBV-specific T-cell therapy followed by anti-PD-1 nivolumab. Genomic DNA was extracted from sorted cells using the Qiagen DNeasy Kit. Deep sequencing of the TCR beta chain was done on the immunoSEQ platform. From the authors' description of their analysis: Repertoire data analysis was performed with the immunoSEQ Analyzer software. TCRdb limited this immuneACCESS table to in-frame rearrangements with V and J called. A share of clones is missing; checked studies link under half to unresolved V genes, and the rest is unexplained. That table is the source of V, J and clone size, and D and trimming were worked out from the DNA. The sample yields approximately 25,000 clones; 84% were counted once. The top ten clonotypes cover around 29% of the sample. CDR1 SEHNR and CDR2 FQNEAQ were looked up in the germline V gene (reference sequence). A distance of 17 bases separates the germline ends of V and J, which lose 6 bases and 6 bases respectively. Spanning cysteine to phenylalanine, the CDR3 consists of 15 amino acids. CDR3 DNA only is kept here, 45 bases in frame from base 1.

The clonotype comes from a man aged 40-49 years with nasopharyngeal carcinoma. The sample was CD8+ T cells from blood, taken between days 55 and 70 from a patient whose treatment included autologous EBV-specific T cells and nivolumab. The chain is assembled from TRBV7-9 and TRBJ1-4, with a weak D call of TRBD1 (5 bases match). The CDR3 has the sequence CASSFSRVGDEKLFF. The nucleotide sequence is given as TGTGCCAGCAGTTTTAGCAGGGTAGGAGATGAAAAACTGTTTTTT.